Listed here are 12 T cell receptor beta chains from one sample, sequenced in a study of blood T cell repertoires in COVID-19. Using immunoSEQ multiplex PCR, the repertoire was profiled, and TCRdb retains in-frame clones only, with some absent. The repertoire consists of roughly 340,000 clones, with approximately 87% occurring once and the leading ten covering about 2.1%. The source material was PBMCs or T cells enriched from blood (not recorded which). The receptors stem from a man aged 35 to 55 in a cohort exposed to, infected with or recovered from COVID-19 (not recorded which).

This chain connects TRBV24-1 to TRBJ2-5, with 10 bases matching TRBD2. CDR3 length: 17 residues. V was pared by 4 bases and J by 1 base, with 8 bases of the junction left unmatched. The germline V gene encodes CDR1 KGHDR and CDR2 SFDVKD. The CDR3 here is CATSESSGRTPQETQYF. CDR3 DNA sequence: TGTGCCACCAGTGAGAGTAGCGGGAGGACCCCCCAAGAGACCCAGTACTTC.

The chain couples TRBV9 to TRBJ1-5; D gene uncertain. The V end was cut by 8 bases, the J end by 0 bases, with 15 bases between. The CDR3 loop spans 15 amino acids. Per the germline V gene, CDR1 is SGDLS and CDR2 is YYNGEE. The CDR3 DNA sequence: TGTGCCAGGATCAGAGTAGACTATAGCAATCAGCCCCAGCATTTT. Encoded protein: CARIRVDYSNQPQHF.

The gene calls are TRBV7-8 and TRBJ1-4; D is perhaps TRBD1 (5 bases). From germline, CDR1 is SGHVS and CDR2 FQNEAQ. This CDR3 comprises 14 residues. Trimming took 7 bases from V and 8 from J, leaving 17 bases between them. The CDR3 DNA is TGTGCCAGCACCCATGGGAGGGGCTGGGAAAAACTGTTTTTT. It translates to CASTHGRGWEKLFF.

J is TRBJ2-1 and V is TRBV6-5; 10 bases are a match to TRBD2. The CDR3 length is 15 residues. V gave up 5 bases and J gave up 5 bases; unmatched junction bases: 6. Germline V gene sequence: CDR1 MNHEY, CDR2 SVGAGI. CDR3 residues: CASSLAGVSDNEQFF. The CDR3 DNA sequence: TGTGCCAGCAGTCTAGCGGGAGTATCGGACAATGAGCAGTTCTTC.

V and J are TRBV2 and TRBJ2-7, with 7 bases lining up with TRBD1. CDR1 and CDR2 from the germline V gene are SNHLY and FYNNEI. Germline trimming cut 7 bases from V and 0 bases from J; bases unmatched to any gene: 3. This CDR3 spans 13 amino acids. The CDR3 bases are TGTGCCAGCAAGGGACAGAGCTCCTACGAGCAGTACTTC. Translating it yields CASKGQSSYEQYF.

In this sample, this clone turned up once. The rearrangement joins TRBV27 to TRBJ1-2, with TRBD1 as a possible D gene (5 bases). Germline V gene lookup returns CDR1 MNHEY and CDR2 SMNVEV (reference sequence). This CDR3 has 13 amino acids. The V end was cut by 4 bases, the J end by 5 bases, with 11 bases between. The CDR3: CASSSDTLYGYTF. CDR3 sequence (DNA): TGTGCCAGCAGTTCGGACACTCTTTATGGCTACACCTTC.

The V and J genes are TRBV11-2 and TRBJ2-7, with TRBD1 matching over 7 bases. The CDR3 has 15 amino acids. V lost 1 base and J lost 0; bases outside the gene matches: 3. Germline CDR1 reads SGHAT; CDR2 reads FQNNGV. In nucleotides, the CDR3 is TGTGCCAGCAGCTTAGGACAGGGCAGCTCCTACGAGCAGTACTTC. Amino acids: CASSLGQGSSYEQYF.

The V gene is TRBV27, the J gene TRBJ1-2, with D possibly matching TRBD1 (6 bases). The CDR3 length is 15 residues. Germline CDR1 MNHEY, CDR2 SMNVEV (reference sequence). V dropped 4 bases and J dropped 2 bases, with 14 bases sitting between them. The CDR3 spells CASSSPSTGNYGYTF. CDR3 coding DNA: TGTGCCAGCAGTTCTCCATCCACAGGGAACTATGGCTACACCTTC.

V is TRBV3-1 (or the pseudogene TRBV3-2) and J is TRBJ2-5; 8 bases line up with TRBD2. CDR1 is LGHDT and CDR2 is YNNKEL in the germline V gene (reference sequence). J lost 3 bases, V lost 3 bases, and 3 bases had no gene match. The CDR3 sequence is 14 residues long. This CDR3 is CASSHSGSEETQYF. The CDR3 DNA reads as TGTGCCAGCAGCCACAGCGGGAGTGAAGAGACCCAGTACTTC.

The chain carries TRBV5-4 and TRBJ2-3; 10 bases line up with TRBD2. Germline lookup yields CDR1 SGHNT and CDR2 YYREEE (reference sequence). This CDR3 has 16 amino acids. The J segment lost 2 bases and the V segment lost 0 bases, leaving 3 bases of the junction unmatched. CDR3 amino acids: CASSLASGRTTDTQYF. CDR3 DNA: TGTGCCAGCAGCTTGGCTAGCGGGAGAACCACAGATACGCAGTATTTT.

The J gene is TRBJ1-4, the V gene TRBV6-1; 7 nucleotides agree with TRBD1. This CDR3 region has 14 residues. V lost 1 base, J lost 8 bases, and 4 bases stayed unmatched. From germline, CDR1 is MNHNS and CDR2 SASEGT. The CDR3 coding sequence is TGTGCCAGCAGTGAAGGTGGGACAGCAGAAAAACTGTTTTTT. Translating it yields CASSEGGTAEKLFF.

The genes are TRBV6-5 and TRBJ1-6; D might be TRBD1 (5 bases). Germline V gene data show CDR1 as MNHEY and CDR2 as SVGAGI. CDR3 length: 15 residues. Trimming shortened V by 2 bases and J by 2 bases, and 7 bases separated the two germline ends. The CDR3 sequence: CASSYGTTYNSPLHF. As DNA, the CDR3 is TGTGCCAGCAGTTACGGGACTACCTATAATTCACCCCTCCACTTT.